The present T cell receptor beta chain was sequenced within a study of T-cell reconstitution after alpha-beta-depleted transplantation in children listed by TCRdb under 2016. Concerning the study at large: The study quantitatively tracked T-cell immune reconstitution after TCRalphabeta/CD19-depleted allogeneic hematopoietic cell transplantation in children using TCR repertoire profiling.

The sample's treatment or condition label, in plain terms: allogeneic hematopoietic cell transplantation with graft depleted of TCRalphabeta T cells and CD19 B cells. The transplant recipients were children given TCRalphabeta/CD19-depleted allogeneic hematopoietic cell grafts. The library was prepared using PCR. Sequencing was performed on an Illumina HiSeq 2500. TCR libraries were prepared with molecular barcoding, using unique molecular identifiers to normalize TCRbeta repertoire quantification. Through fastp at Q25 and MiXCR, TCRdb rebuilt clones from the public reads, retaining in-frame beta chains. Each entry merges the rows of one CDR3 protein and shows their most common DNA and genes. The sample table shows about 980,000 distinct CDR3 sequences, and about 29% are seen once. Of the sample, about 28% falls within the top ten clones. V lost 6 bases and J lost 0 bases; the stretch between them is 13 bases long. From its cysteine to its phenylalanine, the CDR3 spans 14 amino acids. CDR3 DNA is the only sequence kept; it has 42 bases, read in frame from the first base. CDR1 and CDR2 are read off the germline V gene as SQVTM and ANQGSEA.

Findings and caveats that apply to the study as a whole: Over the following months the frequencies of hyperexpanded clones went down, and after one year T-cell counts and TCRbeta diversity were mostly credited to newly produced T cells. About two months after transplant, the apparently early recovery of alphabetaT-cell counts reportedly depended on just several hundred clones that had expanded rapidly and came from non-depleted graft cells. The high TCRbeta diversity at day 60 in some patients was ascribed to recipient T cells and intrathymic progenitors that had survived conditioning.

To note about this clonotype: Its binding antigen is unknown. Within one base of it there is no much larger clone, and no base qualities were kept.

The chain employs TRBV29-1 and TRBJ2-3; no D segment can be confidently identified. The origin of this receptor is a boy younger than two who had a stem cell transplant for SCID, so the T cells may come from the graft donor. Sequenced here: PBMCs, mostly from graft donor cells, sampled 360 days after TCRalphabeta/CD19-depleted stem cell transplant. The sequenced DNA is TGCAGCGTGGATTATCTCCCCAGCACAGATACGCAGTATTTT. Translation gives CSVDYLPSTDTQYF.